A selection of T cell receptor beta chains follows, all from one sample in a study of T cell repertoires in cytomegalovirus infection. TCRdb analysed the reads with MiXCR anew, one entry per CDR3 protein. The sample carries around 230,000 distinct CDR3 sequences, approximately 7% recorded once. The specimen was PBMCs. The origin of the receptors is a human donor in good health (CMV status not recorded). Some clones in this sample may be carry-over from other donors' samples. The CDR3 runs from the conserved cysteine through the conserved F or W. A D gene is named only where the DNA matches it firmly. A row's size may be missing; if present it is once, few, many or a size class.

v_call: TRBV29-1
d_call: NA
j_call: TRBJ2-5
clone_size: many
cdr3_aa: CSAFSGHHQDLGETQYF
cdr3_nt: TGCAGCGCATTCTCGGGACATCATCAGGACCTTGGAGAGACCCAGTACTTC

v_call: TRBV28
d_call: NA
j_call: TRBJ1-4
clone_size: few
cdr3_aa: CASSLILKEKLFF
cdr3_nt: TGTGCCAGCAGTTTAATCCTGAAGGAAAAACTGTTTTTT

v_call: TRBV6-5
d_call: NA
j_call: TRBJ2-7
clone_size: few
cdr3_aa: CASSSSPTYEQYF
cdr3_nt: TGTGCCAGCAGCAGCTCCCCAACCTACGAGCAGTACTTC

v_call: TRBV20-1
d_call: TRBD1
j_call: TRBJ1-1
clone_size: many
cdr3_aa: CSARDPGTVYEAFF
cdr3_nt: TGCAGTGCTAGAGATCCTGGGACAGTATATGAAGCTTTCTTT

v_call: TRBV6-2/TRBV6-3
d_call: NA
j_call: TRBJ2-1
clone_size: many
cdr3_aa: CASIGAGATTYNEQFF
cdr3_nt: TGTGCCAGCATAGGCGCCGGGGCCACGACCTACAATGAGCAGTTCTTC

v_call: TRBV29-1
d_call: NA
j_call: TRBJ1-1
clone_size: many
cdr3_aa: CSVEREVNTEAFF
cdr3_nt: TGCAGCGTTGAAAGGGAAGTGAACACTGAAGCTTTCTTT

v_call: TRBV4-2
d_call: NA
j_call: TRBJ1-2
clone_size: many
cdr3_aa: CASSQEQGVNYGYTF
cdr3_nt: TGTGCCAGCAGCCAAGAGCAGGGCGTGAACTATGGCTACACCTTC

v_call: TRBV20-1
d_call: NA
j_call: TRBJ2-7
clone_size: few
cdr3_aa: CSARDGTRVEQYF
cdr3_nt: TGCAGTGCTAGAGATGGGACCAGGGTGGAGCAGTACTTC

v_call: TRBV5-6
d_call: NA
j_call: TRBJ2-5
clone_size: many
cdr3_aa: CASSLPFQETQYF
cdr3_nt: TGTGCCAGCAGCCTCCCATTTCAAGAGACCCAGTACTTC

v_call: TRBV7-2
d_call: NA
j_call: TRBJ2-7
clone_size: many
cdr3_aa: CASSLGGGPYEQYF
cdr3_nt: TGTGCCAGCAGCTTAGGAGGGGGTCCCTACGAGCAGTACTTC

v_call: TRBV6-6
d_call: NA
j_call: TRBJ1-1
clone_size: NA
cdr3_aa: CASSYSNGPLHTEAFF
cdr3_nt: TGTGCCAGCAGTTACTCGAACGGACCCCTCCACACTGAAGCTTTCTTT

v_call: TRBV20-1
d_call: TRBD1
j_call: TRBJ1-5
clone_size: few
cdr3_aa: CSARDGTGDNQPQHF
cdr3_nt: TGCAGTGCTAGAGATGGGACAGGGGATAATCAGCCCCAGCATTTT

v_call: TRBV5-1
d_call: NA
j_call: TRBJ1-2
clone_size: NA
cdr3_aa: CASSFTGLDGYTF
cdr3_nt: TGCGCCAGCAGCTTTACAGGGTTGGATGGCTACACCTTC